This T cell receptor (beta chain) was identified during a study of T cells in Graves' hyperthyroidism and ophthalmopathy. The study, taken as a whole, reports: Peripheral blood also featured most of the thyroid clonotypes expanded above 0.001.

It was RNA transcripts that yielded the amplified TCR beta CDR3 regions. The HTBI primer set served for first-round RT-PCR of the TCR CDR3. TCRdb redid the calling of the multiplex PCR reads with MiXCR, one entry per CDR3 protein. The sample includes roughly 510,000 distinct CDR3 sequences, roughly 45% seen only once; the top ten take around 44%. On this clonotype: What it recognizes is unknown.

The specimen was peripheral blood or thyroid tissue (not recorded which). This TCR was sampled from an adult woman with Graves' disease, either hyperthyroidism or ophthalmopathy (not recorded which).

The CDR3 loop is CASSRNRDTNEKLFF. The CDR3 nucleotides are TGTGCCAGCAGCAGAAACCGGGACACGAATGAAAAACTGTTTTTT. The chain is built from TRBV6-1 and TRBJ1-4; TRBD1 is a possible D gene (6 bases). V dropped 6 bases and J dropped 5 bases, with 16 bases sitting between them. The CDR3 length is 15 residues. The germline gives CDR1 MNHNS, CDR2 SASEGT.